These 9 T cell receptor beta chains were sequenced from one sample in a study of cytomegalovirus exposure and HLA in healthy donors. Researchers ran the PCR with 60 Vbeta and 13 Jbeta primers. Profiling relied on immunoSEQ multiplex PCR, and the TCRdb table lists in-frame clones only, not all of them. The repertoire holds fewer than 200,000 clones, with roughly 84% as singletons. Source material: PBMCs. The source is a male donor in good health and CMV-seronegative.

The CDR3 nucleotides are TGTGCCAGCAGCTTAACCCCCTCGGGGGGGGCGAACACCGGGGAGCTGTTTTTT. Its protein product is CASSLTPSGGANTGELFF. This rearrangement joins TRBV7-3 to TRBJ2-2; 8 bases line up with TRBD2. V shed 0 bases and J 0 bases; nucleotides not matched to a gene: 6. Germline CDR1 reads SGHTA; CDR2 reads FQGTGA. The CDR3 covers 18 residues.

The rearrangement joins TRBV28 to TRBJ2-7, with 10 nucleotides matching TRBD2. The CDR3 sequence is 16 residues long. V dropped 7 bases and J dropped 2; count of bases not matched to a gene: 11. Germline CDR1 MDHEN, CDR2 SYDVKM. The CDR3 DNA sequence: TGTGCCAGCACCCCAACGTCTAGCGGGAGTGCCTACGAGCAGTACTTC. Translated: CASTPTSSGSAYEQYF.

V is TRBV9 and J is TRBJ1-2, with 9 bases matching TRBD1. This CDR3 has 13 residues. Germline values: CDR1 SGDLS, CDR2 YYNGEE. V shed 6 bases, J shed 4 bases, and the junction held 4 bases outside the gene matches. In DNA form, the CDR3 reads TGTGCCAGCACTACACAGGGGGCCTATGGCTACACCTTC. Its translation: CASTTQGAYGYTF.

This clone was detected only a few times. The chain combines TRBV12-5 with TRBJ2-5; D is possibly TRBD2 (7 bases). CDR3 length: 15 amino acids. Germline V gives CDR1 LGHNT, CDR2 FRNRAP. Deletions cut 0 bases from V and 1 base from J, with 9 bases between. The CDR3 coding sequence is TGTGCTAGTGGTTTGGTAGGGGGGGGCCAAGAGACCCAGTACTTC. Its translation: CASGLVGGGQETQYF.

The J gene is TRBJ1-1, the V gene TRBV18; D not resolved. This CDR3 region has 13 residues. Trimming pared 0 bases from V and 6 bases from J, leaving 8 bases between. CDR1 is KGHSH, CDR2 LQKENI, per germline. The CDR3 here is CASSPPTGAEAFF. Written as DNA, the CDR3 is TGTGCCAGCTCACCACCAACGGGAGCTGAAGCTTTCTTT.

This clone was counted between two and nine times. Other DNA sequences in the sample encode the same CDR3. CDR3 bases: TGTGCCAGCTCACCGACAGGGAACACTGAAGCTTTCTTT. It codes for CASSPTGNTEAFF. The V and J genes are TRBV18 and TRBJ1-1; the D gene is possibly TRBD1 (6 bases). Germline loops: CDR1 KGHSH, CDR2 LQKENI. V gave up 3 bases and J gave up 1 base, with 6 bases separating them. The CDR3 extends over 13 amino acids.

This CDR3 reads CASSLSPEPQGAETQYF. In DNA form, the CDR3 reads TGTGCCAGCAGCCTCTCACCCGAACCACAGGGGGCTGAGACCCAGTACTTC. The chain employs TRBV4-2 and TRBJ2-5; TRBD1 matches 9 bases. CDR1 is LGHNA, CDR2 YNFKEQ, per germline. This CDR3 has 17 residues. With 4 bases clipped from V and 5 bases from J, the junction kept 14 bases outside the gene matches.

This chain links TRBV5-6 with TRBJ1-3, with 8 nucleotides matching TRBD1. This CDR3 comprises 16 residues. The germline CDR1 and CDR2 sequences are SGHDT and YYEEEE. With V trimmed by 4 bases and J by 1 base, 7 bases remained unmatched. DNA for the CDR3: TGTGCCAGCAGCGGACGCAGGGGGCGGTCTGGAAACACCATATATTTT. It specifies CASSGRRGRSGNTIYF.

J is TRBJ2-7 and V is TRBV5-1; TRBD2 matches 8 bases. The CDR3 has 16 residues. Germline values: CDR1 SGHRS, CDR2 YFSETQ. Trimming removed 0 bases from V and 1 base from J; junction bases left unmatched: 6. The CDR3 protein is CASSLDGGAVSYEQYF. The CDR3 DNA follows: TGCGCCAGCAGCTTGGACGGGGGGGCGGTATCCTACGAGCAGTACTTC.